The 25 T cell receptor beta chains given below trace back to one sample, sequenced in a study of T cells after yellow fever vaccination. In TCRdb, the 5' RACE reads were re-called with MiXCR into one record per CDR3 protein. The sample yields approximately 600,000 distinct CDR3 sequences, over 9% seen once. The sample was PBMCs, taken on the day of the yellow fever booster vaccination. These receptors came from a man aged 25 to 45 who received the YFV17D yellow fever vaccine.

This clonotype was observed a few times. The V gene is TRBV15, the J gene TRBJ1-4, with D unclear. This CDR3 has 15 residues. Per germline, CDR1 LNHNV and CDR2 YYDKDF (reference sequence). Trimming removed 0 bases from V and 7 bases from J, with 12 bases in between. This CDR3 is CATSRDLQAAEKLFF. The DNA for the CDR3 is TGTGCCACCAGCAGAGATCTTCAGGCCGCTGAAAAACTGTTTTTT.

To note about this clonotype: Relative to the germline gene, one junction end is altered; a read error may explain this. The chain carries TRBV7-9 and TRBJ2-7, with D hard to call. CDR1 and CDR2 from the germline V gene are SEHNR and FQNEAQ (reference sequence). This CDR3 has 13 residues. This CDR3 reads CASSLARQSEQNF. For the CDR3, the DNA is TGTGCCAGCAGCTTAGCGAGACAATCCGAGCAGAACTTC.

The rearrangement links TRBV27 to TRBJ2-1; D call uncertain. Germline CDR1 is MNHEY and CDR2 is SMNVEV (reference sequence). CDR3 length equals 16 residues. Between the trimmed V and J ends, which lost 4 bases and 0 bases, there was a span of 13 bases. CDR3 in amino acids: CASSSAGFGSYNEQFF. In DNA, the CDR3 is TGTGCCAGCAGTTCCGCCGGATTCGGCTCCTACAATGAGCAGTTCTTC.

This chain joins TRBV10-3 and TRBJ2-7; tentative D call: TRBD2 (5 bases). CDR1 and CDR2 (germline): ENHRY, SYGVKD. Trimming took off 7 bases at V and 6 bases at J, with 22 bases between the two ends. This CDR3 comprises 15 residues. CDR3 coding DNA: TGTGCCATCACCCGCCTATCGAGGGAGATCGTCGAGCAGTACTTC. Translating it yields CAITRLSREIVEQYF.

This clonotype was seen a few times. The chain carries TRBV24-1 and TRBJ2-7, with 10 bases aligning to TRBD1. CDR1 and CDR2 (germline): KGHDR, SFDVKD. Trimming removed 2 bases from V and 1 base from J; junction bases left unmatched: 1. The CDR3 runs 15 residues. The DNA for the CDR3 is TGTGCCACCAGTGATTGGGACAGGGGTTCCTACGAGCAGTACTTC. Protein: CATSDWDRGSYEQYF.

The J gene is TRBJ2-2, the V gene TRBV5-1, with TRBD2 identical over 13 bases. V lost 3 bases to trimming and J lost 4 bases; unmatched junction nucleotides: 6. Germline-derived CDR1 and CDR2 are SGHRS and YFSETQ. The CDR3 totals 17 residues. The CDR3 spells CASSSGGTSGITGELFF. CDR3 nucleotides: TGCGCCAGCAGCTCTGGCGGGACTAGCGGGATCACCGGGGAGCTGTTTTTT.

This chain links TRBV5-1 with TRBJ2-1; 10 bases line up with TRBD2. The CDR3 has 21 residues. V dropped 4 bases and J dropped 0; count of bases not matched to a gene: 19. Germline V CDR1 and CDR2: SGHRS, YFSETQ. The CDR3 here is CASSPFRTASGRRGSYNEQFF. The CDR3 DNA is TGCGCCAGCAGCCCTTTTCGGACGGCTAGCGGGAGAAGGGGCTCCTACAATGAGCAGTTCTTC.

The chain carries TRBV5-1 and TRBJ2-7; D is perhaps TRBD1 or TRBD2 (6 bases each). Looked up from germline, CDR1 is SGHRS and CDR2 is YFSETQ. The germline V and J ends were trimmed by 4 bases and 5 bases, with 13 bases remaining between them. The CDR3 is made up of 13 amino acids. The CDR3 protein is CASSPARGDEQYF. In DNA, the CDR3 is TGCGCCAGCAGCCCCGCAAGGGGGGACGAGCAGTACTTC.

There are a few counts of this clonotype. The V call is TRBV29-1, the J call TRBJ1-1; 10 bases align to TRBD1. Germline CDR1 is SQVTM and CDR2 is ANQGSEA. J was trimmed by 11 bases and V by 3 bases; bases with no gene match: 9. The CDR3 spans 13 residues. The chain's CDR3 is CSVDGTGAVVAFF. The CDR3 DNA reads as TGCAGCGTTGACGGGACAGGGGCAGTCGTTGCTTTCTTT.

The sample holds a few counts of this clonotype. V gene TRBV7-9 combines with J gene TRBJ2-7, with D tentatively TRBD2 (6 bases). The CDR3 has 13 residues. Germline CDR1 reads SEHNR; CDR2 reads FQNEAQ (reference sequence). Trimming stripped 10 bases from V and 2 bases from J, with 15 bases between. Here the CDR3 reads CATMSAGTYEQYF. The CDR3 DNA is TGTGCCACGATGTCGGCGGGAACCTACGAGCAGTACTTC.

The rearrangement joins TRBV18 to TRBJ2-4, with D tentatively TRBD2 (5 bases). Germline V gives CDR1 KGHSH, CDR2 LQKENI. V lost 3 bases, J lost 7 bases, and 10 bases lay in between. This CDR3 comprises 13 residues. CDR3 in amino acids: CASSPPGVNIQYF. CDR3 nucleotide sequence: TGTGCCAGCTCACCCCCCGGGGTGAACATTCAGTACTTC.

In DNA, the CDR3 is TGTGCCAGCAGCCCTAGGACTAGCGGGAGTGCCGCCCTTTACTCCTACAATGAGCAGTTCTTC. Protein: CASSPRTSGSAALYSYNEQFF. The rearrangement uses TRBV11-2 and TRBJ2-1, with TRBD2 matching over 13 bases. In germline, CDR1 is SGHAT, CDR2 FQNNGV. The CDR3 runs to 21 residues. Losses at the gene ends were 5 bases for V and 0 bases for J; bases not matched to a gene: 16.

In its sample, this clonotype was seen a few times. This chain uses TRBV20-1 with TRBJ2-7; TRBD2 aligns across 10 bases. The V gene's germline CDR1 is DFQATT and CDR2 SNEGSKA (reference sequence). The CDR3 has 13 amino acids. V gave up 7 bases and J gave up 3 bases; unmatched junction bases: 6. CDR3 in DNA: TGCAGTGGTCATAGCGGGAGGTACTACGAGCAGTACTTC. Protein sequence: CSGHSGRYYEQYF.

This clonotype came up once. V is TRBV20-1 and J is TRBJ1-1, with D possibly being TRBD1 (5 bases). Germline CDR1 reads DFQATT; CDR2 reads SNEGSKA (reference sequence). Deletions cut 4 bases from V and 3 bases from J, with 9 bases between. This CDR3 has 12 amino acids. DNA for the CDR3: TGCAGTGCTACGCGACAGCACACTGAAGCTTTCTTT. Amino acid sequence: CSATRQHTEAFF.

The J gene is TRBJ2-5, the V gene TRBV29-1; D uncertain. Germline V gene data show CDR1 as SQVTM and CDR2 as ANQGSEA. CDR3 length: 14 amino acids. Trimming stripped 3 bases from V and 1 base from J, with 12 bases between. The CDR3 bases are TGCAGCGTTGAGGTACACCACTTCCAAGAGACCCAGTACTTC. Amino acid sequence: CSVEVHHFQETQYF. Filled out from reference TRBV29-1 and TRBJ2-5, the complete variable domain reads SAVISQKPSRDICQRGTSLTIQCQVDSQVTMMFWYRQQPGQSLTLIATANQGSEATYESGFVIDKFPISRPNLTFSTLTVSNMSPEDSSIYLCSVEVHHFQETQYFGPGTRLLVL.

V gene TRBV20-1 combines with J gene TRBJ2-1; D call uncertain. Trimming pared 7 bases from V and 1 base from J, leaving 11 bases between. This CDR3 comprises 13 residues. In germline, CDR1 is DFQATT, CDR2 SNEGSKA (reference sequence). CDR3 residues: CSDRPTSYNEQFF. Written as DNA, the CDR3 is TGCAGTGATAGGCCCACATCCTACAATGAGCAGTTCTTC.

The chain joins TRBV16 to TRBJ1-1; D is unclear. The germline V and J ends were trimmed by 3 bases and 5 bases, with 10 bases remaining between them. Looked up from germline, CDR1 is KGHSY and CDR2 is FQNENV. The CDR3 covers 13 residues. CDR3 region: CASSQGSRTEAFF. In DNA, the CDR3 is TGTGCCAGCAGCCAGGGTAGTAGGACTGAAGCTTTCTTT.

In its sample, this clonotype was seen many times. V usage is TRBV19 and J usage is TRBJ2-1, with D possibly matching TRBD2 (5 bases). Trimming stripped 7 bases from V and 2 bases from J, with 21 bases between. Germline lookup yields CDR1 LNHDA and CDR2 SQIVND (reference sequence). CDR3 size: 17 residues. The CDR3 DNA reads as TGTGCCAGTACTGGTGGGAGACGAGGAGGCCCCTACAATGAGCAGTTCTTC. It is translated as CASTGGRRGGPYNEQFF.

The rearrangement joins TRBV6-1 to TRBJ2-3; 11 positions match TRBD2. CDR1 is MNHNS, CDR2 SASEGT, per germline. The V and J ends lost 8 bases and 5 bases, in that order; junction bases with no gene match: 3. The CDR3 runs 13 residues. The CDR3 is CASGGTSGDTQYF. DNA of the CDR3: TGTGCCAGCGGCGGGACTAGCGGAGATACGCAGTATTTT.

The V gene is TRBV20-1, the J gene TRBJ2-1; TRBD2 matches at 13 bases. CDR1 and CDR2 (germline): DFQATT, SNEGSKA (reference sequence). The CDR3 spans 14 residues. With 3 bases clipped from V and 11 bases from J, the junction kept 7 bases outside the gene matches. The DNA of the CDR3 is TGCAGTGCTAGGGGGACTAGCGGGGATCCCAAGCAGTTCTTC. It encodes CSARGTSGDPKQFF.

This clonotype has a handful of counts. The chain has TRBV4-3 and TRBJ2-3; no clear D gene. V was clipped by 0 bases and J by 1 base, with 8 bases between them. Germline CDR1 reads LGHNA; CDR2 reads YSLEER. This CDR3 is built from 15 residues. CDR3 coding DNA: TGCGCCAGCAGCCAAGATTATCGAGGCACAGATACGCAGTATTTT. Translated: CASSQDYRGTDTQYF.

V and J are TRBV20-1 and TRBJ2-3; D is perhaps TRBD2 (7 bases). From germline, CDR1 is DFQATT and CDR2 SNEGSKA (reference sequence). This CDR3 is 13 amino acids long. Trimming shortened V by 5 bases and J by 3 bases, and 12 bases separated the two germline ends. Here the CDR3 DNA reads TGCAGTGCTGGGGGCGGGAGTACAGATACGCAGTATTTT. Protein sequence: CSAGGGSTDTQYF.

This clonotype was picked up a small number of times. V is TRBV5-1 and J is TRBJ2-2; D not certain. The CDR3 totals 14 residues. Germline V gives CDR1 SGHRS, CDR2 YFSETQ. V was shortened by 0 bases and J by 4 bases, with 7 bases between the two germline ends. The CDR3, as DNA: TGCGCCAGCAGCTTGGTAGTTGCCACCGGGGAGCTGTTTTTT. Amino acids: CASSLVVATGELFF.

This clonotype was recorded at least ten times. The rearrangement links TRBV12-3 or TRBV12-4 to TRBJ2-7; tentatively, D is TRBD1 or TRBD2 (5 bases each). The CDR3 is made up of 14 amino acids. Trimming took off 1 base at V and 0 bases at J, with 7 bases between the two ends. CDR3 sequence reads: CASSLGGDSYEQYF. The CDR3 DNA follows: TGTGCCAGCAGTTTAGGAGGGGACTCCTACGAGCAGTACTTC.

This clonotype was seen repeatedly, ten times or more. This rearrangement joins TRBV20-1 to TRBJ2-1; 11 positions match TRBD2. Per germline, CDR1 DFQATT and CDR2 SNEGSKA (reference sequence). CDR3 length: 15 residues. J was trimmed by 5 bases and V by 5 bases; bases with no gene match: 8. The CDR3 nucleotides are TGCAGTGCTGCCTCCGGGACTAGCGGCAACAATGAGCAGTTCTTC. It specifies CSAASGTSGNNEQFF.